The 7 T cell receptor beta chains given below trace back to one sample, sequenced in a study of blood T cell repertoires in COVID-19. Only in-frame clones appear in the TCRdb table, and some are missing; sequencing was by immunoSEQ multiplex PCR. The sample has a few hundred thousand clones; 75% to 90% are singletons. Specimen: peripheral blood. These TCRs come from an older woman with acute or convalescent COVID-19.

V is TRBV6-2 or TRBV6-3 and J is TRBJ1-2; D is unclear. This CDR3 spans 13 amino acids. V was trimmed by 1 base and J by 2 bases, leaving 5 bases between them. CDR1 and CDR2 (germline): MNHEY, SVGEGT. The CDR3 here is CASSYWQNYGYTF. DNA of the CDR3: TGTGCCAGCAGTTACTGGCAGAACTATGGCTACACCTTC.

CDR3 DNA: TGCGCCAGCAGCCATAACAGGGCTGGTTCACCCCTCCACTTT. Protein sequence: CASSHNRAGSPLHF. The V gene is TRBV4-1, the J gene TRBJ1-6, with D maybe TRBD1 (6 bases). Trimming removed 3 bases from V and 9 bases from J, with 12 bases in between. Germline V gene data show CDR1 as MGHRA and CDR2 as YSYEKL. The CDR3 spans 14 residues.

The chain employs TRBV19 and TRBJ1-4, with D possibly matching TRBD1 (5 bases). CDR3 size: 17 residues. Per the germline V gene, CDR1 is LNHDA and CDR2 is SQIVND (reference sequence). V was trimmed by 5 bases and J by 2 bases, leaving 18 bases between them. DNA for the CDR3: TGTGCCAGTAGTCGCTGGGACTTGGCTGTGACTAATGAAAAACTGTTTTTT. This gives the protein CASSRWDLAVTNEKLFF.

V gene TRBV19 combines with J gene TRBJ1-1, with D maybe TRBD1 (6 bases). The CDR3 loop spans 14 amino acids. V lost 2 bases to trimming and J lost 2 bases, with 9 bases between them. The germline V gene encodes CDR1 LNHDA and CDR2 SQIVND (reference sequence). The CDR3 coding sequence is TGTGCCAGTAGTATAAGGGACACCAACACTGAAGCTTTCTTT. Encoded protein: CASSIRDTNTEAFF. The full variable domain, completed using reference TRBV19 and TRBJ1-1, is DGGITQSPKYLFRKEGQNVTLSCEQNLNHDAMYWYRQDPGQGLRLIYYSQIVNDFQKGDIAEGYSVSREKKESFPLTVTSAQKNPTAFYLCASSIRDTNTEAFFGQGTRLTVV.

The V and J genes are TRBV14 and TRBJ2-1; 7 bases are shared with TRBD1. Germline CDR1 is SGHDN and CDR2 is FVKESK. The V and J ends lost 4 bases and 2 bases, in that order; junction bases with no gene match: 2. This CDR3 region has 14 residues. The CDR3 region is CASSRGGAYNEQFF. The CDR3 region has the DNA TGTGCCAGCAGCCGAGGGGGCGCCTACAATGAGCAGTTCTTC.

This clone was seen a single time. The chain combines TRBV7-8 with TRBJ1-5; D not certain. Per germline, CDR1 SGHVS and CDR2 FQNEAQ. The CDR3 consists of 14 residues. The V and J ends lost 5 bases and 5 bases respectively, with 13 bases between them. CDR3 sequence (DNA): TGTGCCAGCAGCCGTAATATTCGGGATCAGCCCCAGCATTTT. Its translation: CASSRNIRDQPQHF.

The J gene is TRBJ1-1, the V gene TRBV6-6; TRBD1 might be the D (5 bases). The V end was cut by 2 bases, the J end by 0 bases, with 13 bases between. This CDR3 region has 16 residues. CDR1 and CDR2 (germline): MNHNY, SVGAGI (reference sequence). CDR3 in DNA: TGTGCCAGCAGTTACACCAGGGCCCTCATGAACACTGAAGCTTTCTTT. Its protein is CASSYTRALMNTEAFF.